This T cell receptor (beta chain) was captured by sequencing in a study of T cell clones after liver transplantation. Study results and limitations: Conclusions were preliminary, with small, heterogeneous patient groups. Low donor cell numbers restricted donor-reactive repertoire measurement in a couple of subjects. In most of the 8 subjects, circulating graft-donor-reactive CD4 TCRbeta sequences fell significantly after transplant.

The V end was cut by 3 bases, the J end by 3 bases, with 12 bases between. Germline-derived CDR1 and CDR2 are MDHEN and SYDVKM. This CDR3 comprises 14 residues. Profiled with immunoSEQ multiplex PCR; TCRdb holds only in-frame clones, not every one. The repertoire holds more than 75,000 clones, roughly 85% seen once, with roughly 0.44% in the top ten. With regard to this clone: Its antigen is currently unknown.

The sample in question was CD4+ T cells from blood, obtained around 42 months after liver transplant. This chain joins TRBV28 and TRBJ2-7, with D possibly being TRBD2 (6 bases). This TCR came from a human patient who received a liver transplant. Some T cells may be provided by the graft donor. This CDR3 is CASSFLRRGYEQYF. As DNA, the CDR3 is TGTGCCAGCAGTTTTCTACGGAGGGGCTACGAGCAGTACTTC.